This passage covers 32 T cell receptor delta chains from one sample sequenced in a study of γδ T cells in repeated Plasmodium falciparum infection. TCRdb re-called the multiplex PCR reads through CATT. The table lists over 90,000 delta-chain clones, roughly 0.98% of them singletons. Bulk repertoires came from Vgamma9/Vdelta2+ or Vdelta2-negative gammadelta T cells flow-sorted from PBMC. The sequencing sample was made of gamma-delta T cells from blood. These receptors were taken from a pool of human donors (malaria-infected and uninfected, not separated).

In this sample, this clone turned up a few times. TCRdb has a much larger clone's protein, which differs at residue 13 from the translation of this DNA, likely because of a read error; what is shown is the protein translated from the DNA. Here the CDR3 reads CALGGSTFPVLLRDTDKLIF. The CDR3 DNA sequence: TGTGCTTTAGGGGGCTCGACTTTCCCCGTACTGTTGAGGGATACCGATAAACTCATCTTT. The V gene is TRDV1, the J gene TRDJ1, with a tentative D call TRDD3 (5 bases). The J gene comes from matching the DNA to germline here; TCRdb lacks it. Per germline, CDR1 TSWWSYY and CDR2 QGS. CDR3 length equals 20 residues. Between the trimmed V and J ends, which lost 11 bases and 2 bases, there was a span of 36 bases.

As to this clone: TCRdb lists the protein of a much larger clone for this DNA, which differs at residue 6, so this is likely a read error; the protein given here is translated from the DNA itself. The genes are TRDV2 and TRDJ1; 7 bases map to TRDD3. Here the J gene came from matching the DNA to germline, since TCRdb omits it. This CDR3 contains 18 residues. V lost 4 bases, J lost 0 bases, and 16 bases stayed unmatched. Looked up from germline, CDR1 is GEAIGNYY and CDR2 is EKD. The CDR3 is CACEPHSTGVGYTDKLIF. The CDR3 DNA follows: TGTGCCTGTGAGCCCCACTCTACTGGGGTCGGGTACACCGATAAACTCATCTTT.

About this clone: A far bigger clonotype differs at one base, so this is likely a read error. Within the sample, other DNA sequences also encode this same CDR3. CDR3 residues: CACDTMGLGDTRADKLIF. The CDR3 nucleotides read TGTGCCTGTGACACAATGGGTCTGGGGGATACGCGGGCAGATAAACTCATCTTT. The chain couples TRDV2 to TRDJ1; 12 bases agree with TRDD3. No J segment appears in TCRdb, so it was assigned here by matching the sequence to germline. Losses at the gene ends were 1 base for V and 5 bases for J; bases not matched to a gene: 13. The V gene's germline CDR1 is GEAIGNYY and CDR2 EKD. The CDR3 is 18 amino acids.

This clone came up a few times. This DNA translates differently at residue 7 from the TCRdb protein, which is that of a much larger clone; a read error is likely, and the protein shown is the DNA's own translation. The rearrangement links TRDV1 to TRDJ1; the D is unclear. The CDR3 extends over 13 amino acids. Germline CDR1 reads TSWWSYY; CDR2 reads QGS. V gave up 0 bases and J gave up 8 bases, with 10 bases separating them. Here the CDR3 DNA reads TGTGCTCTTGGGGAACTCTCGTCTCAAAAACTCATCTTT. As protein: CALGELSSQKLIF.

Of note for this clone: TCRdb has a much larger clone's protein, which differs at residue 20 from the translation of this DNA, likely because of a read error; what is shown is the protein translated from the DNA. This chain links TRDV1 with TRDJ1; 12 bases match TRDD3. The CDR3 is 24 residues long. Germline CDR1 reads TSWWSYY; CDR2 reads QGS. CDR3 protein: CALGERAVRNLGLLGDTYTNKLIF. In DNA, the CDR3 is TGTGCTCTTGGGGAACGGGCGGTAAGGAACCTAGGCCTACTGGGGGATACTTACACCAATAAACTCATCTTT.

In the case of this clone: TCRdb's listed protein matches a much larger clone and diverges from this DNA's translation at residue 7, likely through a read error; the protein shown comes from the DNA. Here the CDR3 reads CALGDTVLLPGGKLIF. In DNA, the CDR3 is TGTGCTCTTGGGGACACGGTCCTTTTGCCGGGTGGTAAACTCATCTTT. V is TRDV1 and J is TRDJ1, with no clear D. No J gene was available from TCRdb, and it was assigned here by a germline match of the DNA. The length of the CDR3 is 16 residues. The V end lost 3 bases, the J end lost 7 bases, and 21 bases lay between the germline ends. CDR1 and CDR2 (germline): TSWWSYY, QGS.

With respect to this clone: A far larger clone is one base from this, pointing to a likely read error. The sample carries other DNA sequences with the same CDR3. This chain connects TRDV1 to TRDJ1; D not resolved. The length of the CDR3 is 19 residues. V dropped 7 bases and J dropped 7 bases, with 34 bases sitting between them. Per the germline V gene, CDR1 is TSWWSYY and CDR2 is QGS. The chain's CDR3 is CALASALRLGAPPAGKLIF. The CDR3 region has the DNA TGTGCTCTTGCGTCAGCTCTCCGTCTCGGGGCCCCTCCTGCGGGTAAACTCATCTTT.

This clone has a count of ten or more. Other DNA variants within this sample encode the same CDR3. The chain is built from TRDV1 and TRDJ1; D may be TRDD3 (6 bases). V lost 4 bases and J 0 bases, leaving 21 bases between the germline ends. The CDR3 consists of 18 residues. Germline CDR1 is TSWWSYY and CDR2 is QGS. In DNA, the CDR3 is TGTGCTCTTGGGGGTAGGGGGGTTGGGGGGTACGACACCGATAAACTCATCTTT. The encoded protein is CALGGRGVGGYDTDKLIF.

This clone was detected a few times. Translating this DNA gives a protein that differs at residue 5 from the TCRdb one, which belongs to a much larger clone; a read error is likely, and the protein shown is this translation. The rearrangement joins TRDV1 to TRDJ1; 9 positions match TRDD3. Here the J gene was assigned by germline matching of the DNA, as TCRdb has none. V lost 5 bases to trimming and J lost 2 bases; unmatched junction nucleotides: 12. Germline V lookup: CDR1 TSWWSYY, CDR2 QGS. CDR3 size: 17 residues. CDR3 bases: TGTGCTCTTGGGATCGGGGCTGGGGGATTCTCTACCGATAAACTCATCTTT. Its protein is CALGIGAGGFSTDKLIF.

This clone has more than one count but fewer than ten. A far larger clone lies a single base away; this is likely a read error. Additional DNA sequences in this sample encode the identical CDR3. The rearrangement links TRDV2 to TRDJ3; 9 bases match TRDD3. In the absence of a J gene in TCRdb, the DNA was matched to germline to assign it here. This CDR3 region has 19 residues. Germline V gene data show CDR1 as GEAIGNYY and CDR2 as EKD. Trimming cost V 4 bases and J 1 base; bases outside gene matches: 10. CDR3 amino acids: CACDTVLGDYSWDTRQMFF. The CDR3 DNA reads TGTGCCTGTGATACCGTACTGGGGGACTATTCCTGGGACACCCGACAGATGTTTTTC.

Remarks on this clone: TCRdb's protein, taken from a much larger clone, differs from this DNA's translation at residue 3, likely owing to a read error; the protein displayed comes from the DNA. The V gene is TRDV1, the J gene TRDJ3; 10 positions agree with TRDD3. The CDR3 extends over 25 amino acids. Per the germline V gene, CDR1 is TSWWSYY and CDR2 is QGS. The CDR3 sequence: CAIGELGTLLSLGDRSSWDTRQMFF. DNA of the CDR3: TGTGCTATTGGGGAACTAGGGACTTTACTATCACTGGGGGATCGTAGCTCCTGGGACACCCGACAGATGTTTTTC.

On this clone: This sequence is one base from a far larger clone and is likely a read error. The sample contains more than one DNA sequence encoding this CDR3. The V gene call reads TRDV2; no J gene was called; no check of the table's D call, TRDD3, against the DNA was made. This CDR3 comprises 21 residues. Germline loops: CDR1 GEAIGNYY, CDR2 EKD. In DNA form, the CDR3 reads TGTGCCTGTGACACCGTTACTGGGGGATACGCCGAGCGGAAGGACACCGATAAGCTCATCTTT. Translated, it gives CACDTVTGGYAERKDTDKLIF.

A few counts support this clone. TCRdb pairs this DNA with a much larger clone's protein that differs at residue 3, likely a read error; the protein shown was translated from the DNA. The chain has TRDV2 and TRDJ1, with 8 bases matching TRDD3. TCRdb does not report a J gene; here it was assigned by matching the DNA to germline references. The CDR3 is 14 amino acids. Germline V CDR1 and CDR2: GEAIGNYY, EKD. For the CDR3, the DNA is TGTGCCCGTGACGGGATACGGAAAACCGATAAACTCATCTTT. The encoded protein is CARDGIRKTDKLIF.

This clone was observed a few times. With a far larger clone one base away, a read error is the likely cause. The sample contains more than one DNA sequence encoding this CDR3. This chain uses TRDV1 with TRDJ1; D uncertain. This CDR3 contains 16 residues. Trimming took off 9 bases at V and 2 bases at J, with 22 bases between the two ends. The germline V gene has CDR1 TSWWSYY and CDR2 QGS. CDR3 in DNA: TGTGCTCTCGGGCCCCGCGTCGGGGTATCGACCGATAAACTCATCTTT. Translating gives CALGPRVGVSTDKLIF.

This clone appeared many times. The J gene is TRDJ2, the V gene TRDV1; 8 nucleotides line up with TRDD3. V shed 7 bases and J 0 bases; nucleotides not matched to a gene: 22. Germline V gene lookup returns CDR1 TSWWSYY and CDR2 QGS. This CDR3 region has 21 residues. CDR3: CALVSSLRVTGGLALTAQLFF. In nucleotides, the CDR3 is TGTGCTCTTGTAAGCTCCCTCCGAGTTACTGGGGGGTTAGCTTTGACAGCACAACTCTTCTTT.

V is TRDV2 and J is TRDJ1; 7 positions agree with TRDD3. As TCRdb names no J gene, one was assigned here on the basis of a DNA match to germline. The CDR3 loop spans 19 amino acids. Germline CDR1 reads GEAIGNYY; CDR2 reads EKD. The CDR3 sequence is CAVESLQIRTGAADDKLIF. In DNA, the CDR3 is TGTGCGGTGGAATCCCTTCAGATACGTACTGGGGCAGCAGACGATAAACTCATCTTT.

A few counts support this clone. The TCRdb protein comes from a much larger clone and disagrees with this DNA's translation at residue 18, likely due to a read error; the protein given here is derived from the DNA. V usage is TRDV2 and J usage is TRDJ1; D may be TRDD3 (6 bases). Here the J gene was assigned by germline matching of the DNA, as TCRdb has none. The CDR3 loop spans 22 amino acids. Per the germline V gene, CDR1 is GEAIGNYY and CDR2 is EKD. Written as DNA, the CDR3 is TGTGCCTGTGACACTTTAAGGGATGGGGGGACCAATACAGGGGACTACACCAATAAACTCATCTTT. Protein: CACDTLRDGGTNTGDYTNKLIF.

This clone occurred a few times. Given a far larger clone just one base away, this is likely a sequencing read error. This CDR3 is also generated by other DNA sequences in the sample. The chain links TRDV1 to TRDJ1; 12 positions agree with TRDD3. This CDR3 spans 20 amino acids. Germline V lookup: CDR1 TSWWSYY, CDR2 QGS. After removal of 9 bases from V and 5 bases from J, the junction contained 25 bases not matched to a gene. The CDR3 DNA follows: TGTGCTCTCGGGATATCCTTCTTCCTGGGGGATACGGTGGGGCTTGATAAACTCATCTTT. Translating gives CALGISFFLGDTVGLDKLIF.

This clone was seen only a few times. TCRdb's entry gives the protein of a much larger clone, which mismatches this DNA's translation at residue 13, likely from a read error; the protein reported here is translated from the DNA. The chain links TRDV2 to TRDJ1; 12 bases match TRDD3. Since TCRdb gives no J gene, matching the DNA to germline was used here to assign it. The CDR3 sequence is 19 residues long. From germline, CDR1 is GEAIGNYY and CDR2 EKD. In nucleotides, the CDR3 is TGTGCCTGCATTACGTACTGGGGGATACCCTCCCCGTGCACCGGTAAACTCATCTTT. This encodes CACITYWGIPSPCTGKLIF.

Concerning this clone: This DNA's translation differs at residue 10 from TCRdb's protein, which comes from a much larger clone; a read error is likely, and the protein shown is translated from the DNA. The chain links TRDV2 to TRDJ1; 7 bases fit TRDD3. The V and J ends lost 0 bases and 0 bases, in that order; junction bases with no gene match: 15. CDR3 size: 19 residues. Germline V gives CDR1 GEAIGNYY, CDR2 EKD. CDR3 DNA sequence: TGTGCCTGTGACACCTTAGTACTGGGGAATACGGGACACACCGATAAACTCATCTTT. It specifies CACDTLVLGNTGHTDKLIF.

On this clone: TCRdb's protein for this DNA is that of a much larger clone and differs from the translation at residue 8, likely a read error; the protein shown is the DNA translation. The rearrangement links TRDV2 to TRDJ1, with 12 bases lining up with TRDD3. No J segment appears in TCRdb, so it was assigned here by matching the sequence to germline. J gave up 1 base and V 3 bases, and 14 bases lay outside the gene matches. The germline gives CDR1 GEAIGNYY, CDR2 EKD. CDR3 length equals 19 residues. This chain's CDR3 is CACDGVIAGGYDLTDKLIF. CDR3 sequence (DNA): TGTGCCTGTGACGGGGTTATTGCTGGGGGATACGATCTCACCGATAAACTCATCTTT.

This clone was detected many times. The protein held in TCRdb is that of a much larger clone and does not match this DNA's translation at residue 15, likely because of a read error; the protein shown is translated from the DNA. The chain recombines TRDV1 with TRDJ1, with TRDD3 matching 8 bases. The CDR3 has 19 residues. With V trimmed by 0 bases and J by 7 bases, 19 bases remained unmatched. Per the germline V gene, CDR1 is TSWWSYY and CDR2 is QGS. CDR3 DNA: TGTGCTCTTGGGGAACTCCACTCCTACGGTCTGGGGGACCCTTGTAAACTCATCTTT. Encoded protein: CALGELHSYGLGDPCKLIF.

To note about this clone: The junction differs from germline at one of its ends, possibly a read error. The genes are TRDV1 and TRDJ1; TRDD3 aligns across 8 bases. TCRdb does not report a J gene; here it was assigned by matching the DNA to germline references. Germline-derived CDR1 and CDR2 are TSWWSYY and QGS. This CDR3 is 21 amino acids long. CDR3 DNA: TGCTCTGGGGGACCTTTCCTCCTACGGGTTACTGGGGATAGGAACACCGATAAACTCATCTTT. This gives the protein CSGGPFLLRVTGDRNTDKLIF.

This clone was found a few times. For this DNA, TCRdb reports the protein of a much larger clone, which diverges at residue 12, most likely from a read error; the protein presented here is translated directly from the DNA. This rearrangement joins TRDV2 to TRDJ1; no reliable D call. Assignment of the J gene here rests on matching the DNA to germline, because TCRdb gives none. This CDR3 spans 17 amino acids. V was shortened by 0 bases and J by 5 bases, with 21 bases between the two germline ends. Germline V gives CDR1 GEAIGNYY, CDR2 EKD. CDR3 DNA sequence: TGTGCCTGTGACACCGTCACGAACTTGGCCCGTGCGGATAAACTCATCTTT. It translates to CACDTVTNLARADKLIF.

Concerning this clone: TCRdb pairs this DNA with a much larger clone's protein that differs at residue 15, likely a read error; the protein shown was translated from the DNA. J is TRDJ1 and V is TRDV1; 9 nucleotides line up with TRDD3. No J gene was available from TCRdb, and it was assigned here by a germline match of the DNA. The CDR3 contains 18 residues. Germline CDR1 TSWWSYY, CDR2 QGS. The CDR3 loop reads CALGEPLLLGEITDRLIF. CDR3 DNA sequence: TGTGCTCTTGGGGAACCCCTCCTACTGGGGGAAATAACCGATAGACTCATCTTT.

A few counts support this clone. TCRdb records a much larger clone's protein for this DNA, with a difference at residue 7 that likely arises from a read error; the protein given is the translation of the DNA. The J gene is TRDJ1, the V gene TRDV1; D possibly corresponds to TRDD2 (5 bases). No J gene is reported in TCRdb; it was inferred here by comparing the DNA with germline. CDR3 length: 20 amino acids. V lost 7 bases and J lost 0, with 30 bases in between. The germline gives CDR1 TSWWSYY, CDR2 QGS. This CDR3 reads CALVFPGLVGVPLYTDKLIF. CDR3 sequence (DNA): TGTGCTCTTGTGTTTCCTGGTTTAGTGGGTGTTCCTCTATACACCGATAAACTCATCTTT.

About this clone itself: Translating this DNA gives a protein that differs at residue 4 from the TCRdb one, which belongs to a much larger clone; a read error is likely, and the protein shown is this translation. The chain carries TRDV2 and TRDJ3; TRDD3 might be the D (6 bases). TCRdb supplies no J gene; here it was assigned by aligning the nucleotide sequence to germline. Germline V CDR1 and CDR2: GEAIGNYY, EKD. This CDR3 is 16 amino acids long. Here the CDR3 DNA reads TGTGCCTGTGGCACCGTCGGATACCGGGACACCCGACAGATGTTTTTC. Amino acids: CACGTVGYRDTRQMFF.

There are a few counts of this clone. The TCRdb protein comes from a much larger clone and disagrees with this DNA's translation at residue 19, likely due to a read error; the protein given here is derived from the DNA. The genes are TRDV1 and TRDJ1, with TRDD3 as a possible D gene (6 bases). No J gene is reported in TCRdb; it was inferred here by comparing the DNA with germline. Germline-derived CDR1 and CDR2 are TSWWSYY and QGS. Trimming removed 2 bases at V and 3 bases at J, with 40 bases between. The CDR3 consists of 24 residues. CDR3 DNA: TGTGCTCTTGGGGAAATACCCAACTTCCGGTCGCGGGGGGGACCCACAGGGTACGCCGATAAACTCATCTTT. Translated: CALGEIPNFRSRGGPTGYADKLIF.

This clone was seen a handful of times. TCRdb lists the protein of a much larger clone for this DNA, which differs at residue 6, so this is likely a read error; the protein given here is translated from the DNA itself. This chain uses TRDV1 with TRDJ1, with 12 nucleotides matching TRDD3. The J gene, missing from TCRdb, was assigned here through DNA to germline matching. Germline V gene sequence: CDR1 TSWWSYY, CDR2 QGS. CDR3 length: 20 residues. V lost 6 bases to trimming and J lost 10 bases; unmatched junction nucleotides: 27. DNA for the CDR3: TGTGCTCTTGGAGGGTCAGGACCTAAAACTGGGGGATACAAAAATTCGGGACTCATCTTT. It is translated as CALGGSGPKTGGYKNSGLIF.

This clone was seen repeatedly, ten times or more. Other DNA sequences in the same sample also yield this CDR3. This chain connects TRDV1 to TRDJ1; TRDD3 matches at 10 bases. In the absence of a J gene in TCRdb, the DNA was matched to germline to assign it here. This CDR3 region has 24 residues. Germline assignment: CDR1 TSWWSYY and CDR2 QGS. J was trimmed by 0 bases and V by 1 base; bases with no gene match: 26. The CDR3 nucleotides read TGTGCTCTTGGGGAACCCATTCCTACAGGGGCTGGGGGATATCGGGGGCGGTACACCGATAAACTCATCTTT. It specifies CALGEPIPTGAGGYRGRYTDKLIF.

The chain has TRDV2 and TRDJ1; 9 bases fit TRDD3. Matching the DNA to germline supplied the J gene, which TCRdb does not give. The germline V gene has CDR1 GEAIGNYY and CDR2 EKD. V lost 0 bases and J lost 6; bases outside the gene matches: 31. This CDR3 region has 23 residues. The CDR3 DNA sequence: TGTGCCTGTGACACCCTGGCCCCCTCTACGGCTGGGGGATCGTACACCGATGGTCATAAACTCATCTTT. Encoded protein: CACDTLAPSTAGGSYTDGHKLIF.

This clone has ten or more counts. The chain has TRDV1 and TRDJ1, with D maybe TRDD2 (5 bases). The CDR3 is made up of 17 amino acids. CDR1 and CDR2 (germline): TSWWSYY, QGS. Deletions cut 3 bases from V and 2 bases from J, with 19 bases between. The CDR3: CALGDLLSFKFTDKLIF. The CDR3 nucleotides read TGTGCTCTTGGGGATCTACTTTCCTTCAAGTTTACCGATAAACTCATCTTT.